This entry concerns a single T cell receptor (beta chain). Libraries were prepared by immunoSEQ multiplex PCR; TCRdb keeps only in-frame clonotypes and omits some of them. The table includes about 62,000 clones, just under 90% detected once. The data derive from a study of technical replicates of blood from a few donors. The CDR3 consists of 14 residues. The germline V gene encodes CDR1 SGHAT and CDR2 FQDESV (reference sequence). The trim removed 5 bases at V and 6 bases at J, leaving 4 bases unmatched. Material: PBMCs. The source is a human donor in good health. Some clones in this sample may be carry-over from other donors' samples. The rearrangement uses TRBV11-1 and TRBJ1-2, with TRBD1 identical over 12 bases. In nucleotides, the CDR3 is TGTGCCAGCAGCCGTGGGACAGGGGGCGATGGCTACACCTTC. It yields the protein CASSRGTGGDGYTF. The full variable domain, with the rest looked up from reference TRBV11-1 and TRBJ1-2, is EAEVAQSPRYKITEKSQAVAFWCDPISGHATLYWYRQILGQGPELLVQFQDESVVDDSQLPKDRFSAERLKGVDSTLKIQPAELGDSAMYLCASSRGTGGDGYTFGSGTRLTVV.